This TCR beta chain was sequenced for a study of CD8+ T cells in alopecia areata. Germline CDR1 is SNHLY and CDR2 is FYNNEI. There are 13 residues in the CDR3. As regards this clone: One junction end disagrees with the germline gene, perhaps due to a read error.

RNA extraction was followed by reverse transcription into cDNA, which acted as the sequencing template. Produced via immunoSEQ multiplex PCR; TCRdb's table is partial and in-frame only. The data contain some 170,000 clones, about 66% of them singletons. The specimen was CD8+ T cells sorted from blood, collected at week 0. The chain has TRBV2 and TRBJ2-5; no clear D. The TCR originated in a human donor with alopecia areata. CDR3 DNA: TGCGCCAGCAGCCAAGGCGGACAAGAGACCCAGTACTTC. It translates to CASSQGGQETQYF.